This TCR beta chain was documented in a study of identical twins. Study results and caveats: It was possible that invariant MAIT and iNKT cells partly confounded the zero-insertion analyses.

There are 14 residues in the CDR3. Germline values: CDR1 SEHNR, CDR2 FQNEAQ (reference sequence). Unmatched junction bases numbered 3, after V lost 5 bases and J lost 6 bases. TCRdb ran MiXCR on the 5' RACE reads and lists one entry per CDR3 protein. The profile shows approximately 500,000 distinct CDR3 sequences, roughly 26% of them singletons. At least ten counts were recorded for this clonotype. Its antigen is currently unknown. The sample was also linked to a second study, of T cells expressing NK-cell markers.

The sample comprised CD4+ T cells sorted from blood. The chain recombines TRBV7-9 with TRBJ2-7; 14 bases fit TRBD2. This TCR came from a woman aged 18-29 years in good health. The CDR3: CASSPGLAGVEQYF. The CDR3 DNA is TGTGCCAGCAGCCCGGGACTAGCGGGAGTCGAGCAGTACTTC.